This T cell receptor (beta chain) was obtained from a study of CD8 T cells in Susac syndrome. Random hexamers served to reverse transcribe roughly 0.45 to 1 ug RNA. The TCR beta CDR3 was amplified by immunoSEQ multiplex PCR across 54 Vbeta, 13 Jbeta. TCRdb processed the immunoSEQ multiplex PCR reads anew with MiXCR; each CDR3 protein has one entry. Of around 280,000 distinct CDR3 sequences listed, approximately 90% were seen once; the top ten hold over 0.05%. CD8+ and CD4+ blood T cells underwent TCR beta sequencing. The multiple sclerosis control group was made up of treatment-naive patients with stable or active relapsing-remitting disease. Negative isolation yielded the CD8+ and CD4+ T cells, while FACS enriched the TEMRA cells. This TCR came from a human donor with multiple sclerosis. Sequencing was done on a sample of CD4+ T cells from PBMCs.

The CDR3 coding sequence is TGCAGTGCTAGAGTCCCGGGACAGGCAATAGATACGCAGTATTTT. Translating it yields CSARVPGQAIDTQYF. The genes are TRBV20-1 and TRBJ2-3; TRBD1 matches at 8 bases. The CDR3 runs 15 residues. The junction had 8 bases not matched to a gene; V was cut back by 1 base and J by 5 bases. Germline lookup yields CDR1 DFQATT and CDR2 SNEGSKA (reference sequence).